What follows are 21 T cell receptor beta chains derived from one specimen sequenced in a study of T cells in women clearing cervical HPV infection. Sequenced by immunoSEQ multiplex PCR; TCRdb stores in-frame clones only, minus some. In all, the sample yields about 39,000 clones. The sample comprised blood buffy coat. Source of these receptors: a woman between 18 and 75 years old with a cervical HPV16 infection that either progressed to CIN3+ or cleared (not recorded which).

A note on this clone: The read ends 3 residues shy of where the CDR3 ends; the end is completed using the germline J gene. The J gene is TRBJ1-1, the V gene TRBV20-1, with D possibly matching TRBD1 (5 bases). The germline V and J ends were trimmed by 6 bases and 7 bases, with 15 bases remaining between them. The CDR3 contains 12 residues. The germline V gene encodes CDR1 DFQATT and CDR2 SNEGSKA (reference sequence). The DNA read from the CDR3 is TGCAGTGCCAAAACAGGCGTCAGTGAA. Its protein product is CSAKTGVSE. The full CDR3 protein reads CSAKTGVSEAFF.

About this clone itself: The read stops 3 residues short of the end of the CDR3; the missing end is completed from the germline J gene. V gene TRBV7-9 combines with J gene TRBJ1-2; TRBD1 aligns across 9 bases. The CDR3 is 15 residues long. CDR1 is SEHNR, CDR2 FQNEAQ, per germline (reference sequence). The sequenced part of the CDR3 DNA is TGTGCCAGCAGCCCTCGGACAGGGGCCAACTACGAC. This sequence encodes CASSPRTGANYD. The CDR3, in full, reads CASSPRTGANYDYTF.

Worth noting for this clone: Coverage ceases 3 residues before the CDR3 finishes, and the germline J gene fills in the end. This rearrangement joins TRBV29-1 to TRBJ2-3, with 11 bases identical to TRBD2. Germline V gene data show CDR1 as SQVTM and CDR2 as ANQGSEA. The V gene end was trimmed by 4 bases and the J gene end by 7 bases; junction bases not matched to a gene: 19. The CDR3 is made up of 18 amino acids. The covered CDR3 bases are TGCAGCGTTGGGGGGCAGACTAGCGGGAAGGGCCGGTCAAATACG. It yields the protein CSVGGQTSGKGRSNT. The whole CDR3 region reads CSVGGQTSGKGRSNTQYF.

The CDR3 DNA, read in part, is TGTGCCAGTAGTATGGGCACGAAAGGGACC. Translation: CASSMGTKGT. The CDR3 reads in full as CASSMGTKGTQYF. The gene calls are TRBV19 and TRBJ2-5, with no clear D. With the read ending 3 residues before the CDR3 end, the germline J gene is used to fill in that end. This CDR3 contains 13 residues. Per the germline V gene, CDR1 is LNHDA and CDR2 is SQIVND (reference sequence). The ends were cut back, 3 bases at V and 7 bases at J, with 12 bases in the middle.

On this clone itself: The missing CDR3 end, 3 residues past where the read stops, is filled in from the germline J gene. The chain uses TRBV18 and TRBJ1-1; D is perhaps TRBD1 (5 bases). Germline loops: CDR1 KGHSH, CDR2 LQKENI. The CDR3 is 14 residues long. CDR3 DNA (partial): TGTGCCAGCTCACCACTCGTAGGGGAGGGAAAA. Translating gives CASSPLVGEGK. Given in full, the CDR3 is CASSPLVGEGKAFF.

As to this clone: The missing CDR3 end, 3 residues past where the read stops, is filled in from the germline J gene. The V gene is TRBV5-1, the J gene TRBJ2-7; TRBD2 is a possible D gene (6 bases). V was trimmed by 4 bases and J by 6 bases, leaving 17 bases between them. CDR1 is SGHRS and CDR2 is YFSETQ in the germline V gene. This CDR3 contains 14 residues. The CDR3 sequence: CASSLDGDLGEQYF. The sequenced CDR3 bases are TGCGCCAGCAGCCTAGACGGGGACTTGGGCGAG.

Concerning this clone: The read ends 3 residues early relative to the CDR3; the germline J gene fills the gap. The J gene is TRBJ1-2, the V gene TRBV5-4; TRBD1 agrees at 8 bases. Germline V gene sequence: CDR1 SGHNT, CDR2 YYREEE (reference sequence). With 4 bases clipped from V and 2 bases from J, the junction kept 7 bases outside the gene matches. This CDR3 spans 15 amino acids. This chain's CDR3 is CASSPSGGGNYGYTF. CDR3 DNA (partial): TGTGCCAGCAGCCCCTCAGGGGGCGGGAACTATGGC.

On this clone itself: The read is 3 residues too short to cover the CDR3 end, so that end is filled in from the germline J gene. V gene TRBV7-2 combines with J gene TRBJ2-3; 8 bases fit TRBD2. This CDR3 has 15 residues. CDR1 and CDR2 (germline): SGHTA, FQGNSA. The CDR3 DNA, read in part, is TGTGCCAGCAGTCCCTCCGTGAGAGGAGCGGGGGCG. It codes for CASSPSVRGAGA. The CDR3 as a whole reads CASSPSVRGAGAQYF.

Concerning this clone: The read ends 3 residues early relative to the CDR3; the germline J gene fills the gap. This chain links TRBV19 with TRBJ2-1, with 8 bases that match TRBD2. The length of the CDR3 is 15 residues. V lost 9 bases, J lost 9 bases, and 16 bases stayed unmatched. CDR1 and CDR2 from the germline V gene are LNHDA and SQIVND (reference sequence). The CDR3 reads CASANRGGQEGEQFF. The part of the CDR3 DNA that was read is TGTGCCAGCGCGAACCGGGGGGGGCAAGAGGGTGAG.

CDR3 DNA (partial): TGTGCCAGTAGTATAGTTAGCTCCTACAATGAG. As protein: CASSIVSSYNE. The whole CDR3 is CASSIVSSYNEQFF. The chain employs TRBV19 and TRBJ2-1, with D unresolved. The CDR3 is cut off 3 residues early in the read; its end comes from the germline J gene. CDR3 length: 14 residues. CDR1 is LNHDA, CDR2 SQIVND, per germline (reference sequence). V was trimmed by 1 base and J by 0 bases, leaving 4 bases between them.

On this clone: The CDR3 goes on 3 residues after the read ends, and that part is filled in from the germline J gene. The chain recombines TRBV16 with TRBJ2-3; no clear D. The V gene's germline CDR1 is KGHSY and CDR2 FQNENV. The CDR3 totals 14 residues. V lost 1 base to trimming and J lost 2 bases, with 7 bases between them. CDR3 DNA, as far as it was read: TGTGCCAGCAGCCAATGGGCCCCCACAGATACG. It encodes CASSQWAPTDT. The full CDR3 reads CASSQWAPTDTQYF.

As concerns this clone: The CDR3 end falls 3 residues outside the read, so it is completed with the germline J gene. This chain joins TRBV30 and TRBJ2-2, with no clear D. The CDR3 totals 15 residues. Trimming left V 0 bases short and J 0 bases short, with 8 bases between. CDR1 GTSNPN and CDR2 SVGIG come from the germline V gene (reference sequence). The part of the CDR3 DNA that was read is TGTGCCTGGAGTGTAGAAGAGGCGAACACCGGGGAG. Protein sequence: CAWSVEEANTGE. The CDR3 reads in full as CAWSVEEANTGELFF.

Of note for this clone: The DNA ends 3 residues before the CDR3 does, and the rest of the CDR3 is filled in from the germline J gene. The chain has TRBV7-6 and TRBJ1-2; TRBD1 matches at 12 bases. The CDR3 contains 15 residues. Germline CDR1 and CDR2: SGHVS and FNYEAQ. The CDR3 DNA, read in part, is TGTGCCAGCAGCCCATCCGGGACAGGGGGCGACGAC. Protein: CASSPSGTGGDD. The whole CDR3 sequence is CASSPSGTGGDDYTF.

Concerning this clone: The read ends 3 residues early relative to the CDR3; the germline J gene fills the gap. The chain is built from TRBV5-1 and TRBJ2-7; D is uncertain. Germline V lookup: CDR1 SGHRS, CDR2 YFSETQ. The ends were cut back, 0 bases at V and 4 bases at J, with 11 bases in the middle. This CDR3 has 14 residues. The covered CDR3 bases are TGCGCCAGCAGCTTGGACCAACTTAGTTACGAG. Amino acid sequence: CASSLDQLSYE. The CDR3 in its entirety is CASSLDQLSYEQYF.

The CDR3 DNA, read in part, is TGCGCCAGCAGCTTGTCAGGGTGGAATCAGCCC. Its translation is CASSLSGWNQP. The complete CDR3 reads CASSLSGWNQPQHF. The V and J genes are TRBV5-1 and TRBJ1-5; TRBD1 might be the D (5 bases). The read terminates 3 residues ahead of where the CDR3 ends, so the germline J gene completes it. The V gene's germline CDR1 is SGHRS and CDR2 YFSETQ. V lost 1 base, J lost 4 bases, and 9 bases lay in between. This CDR3 contains 14 residues.

With respect to this clone: At one of its ends the junction is not consistent with the germline gene, which may arise from a read error. Read sequence stops 3 residues before the CDR3 end, and the germline J gene provides the missing end. The chain is built from TRBV4-2 and TRBJ2-3; D is possibly TRBD2 (6 bases). This CDR3 has 17 amino acids. The V gene's germline CDR1 is LGHNA and CDR2 YNFKEQ. CDR3 bases read: TGCGCCAGCAGCCAGGACTTGAGCGGGTCCTACCAAGAGACG. This codes for CASSQDLSGSYQET. The complete CDR3 reads CASSQDLSGSYQETQYF.

About this clone: From the germline J gene comes the end of the CDR3, since the read stops 3 residues before it. The rearrangement joins TRBV20-1 to TRBJ2-3; D is uncertain. Trimming removed 5 bases at V and 0 bases at J, with 12 bases between. This CDR3 is 14 amino acids long. Germline CDR1 is DFQATT and CDR2 is SNEGSKA (reference sequence). Partial CDR3 DNA: TGCAGTGCTCGCACCTACTCTAGCACAGATACG. Its protein is CSARTYSSTDT. The CDR3 in full is CSARTYSSTDTQYF.

Notes on this clone: The sequenced fragment ends 3 residues before the CDR3 boundary, so the rest is inferred from the germline J gene. The chain is built from TRBV5-1 and TRBJ2-3, with D perhaps TRBD1 (6 bases). The germline CDR1 and CDR2 sequences are SGHRS and YFSETQ. CDR3 length equals 16 residues. V was clipped by 3 bases and J by 0 bases, with 14 bases between them. The CDR3: CASSSFRGGSTDTQYF. The DNA read from the CDR3 is TGCGCCAGCAGCTCCTTCAGGGGCGGAAGCACAGATACG.

As for this clone: The DNA ends 3 residues before the CDR3 does, and the rest of the CDR3 is filled in from the germline J gene. The chain combines TRBV11-2 with TRBJ2-5; 10 nucleotides agree with TRBD2. The CDR3 consists of 13 residues. V was clipped by 7 bases and J by 2 bases; unmatched bases: 1. Germline values: CDR1 SGHAT, CDR2 FQNNGV. Here the CDR3 reads CASTGLAQETQYF. Partial CDR3 DNA: TGTGCCAGCACGGGACTAGCGCAAGAGACC.

Note on this clone: The sequence runs out 3 residues before the end of the CDR3; the remainder is reconstructed from the germline J gene. The V and J genes are TRBV18 and TRBJ2-4; TRBD2 aligns across 7 bases. The CDR3 is 16 amino acids. Looked up from germline, CDR1 is KGHSH and CDR2 is LQKENI. V lost 4 bases, J lost 0 bases, and 6 bases stayed unmatched. CDR3 residues: CASSRWGGEAKNIQYF. The covered CDR3 bases are TGTGCCAGCTCACGATGGGGGGGAGAAGCCAAAAACATT.

The CDR3 DNA, read in part, is TGTGCCAGCAGTAAAATTGCAACTAATGAAAAA. Amino acids: CASSKIATNEK. The entire CDR3 protein is CASSKIATNEKLFF. This chain joins TRBV5-6 and TRBJ1-4; D gene ambiguous. The missing CDR3 end, 3 residues past where the read stops, is filled in from the germline J gene. V shed 5 bases and J shed 0 bases, with 8 bases lying between them. Germline CDR1 SGHDT, CDR2 YYEEEE. The CDR3 extends over 14 amino acids.